Presented here are 8 T cell receptor beta chains from one specimen sequenced in a study of cytomegalovirus exposure and HLA in healthy donors. The PCR used 60 Vbeta and 13 Jbeta primers. The data were produced by immunoSEQ multiplex PCR, yet TCRdb's version contains in-frame clones alone and is incomplete. This sample's clone table lists roughly 100,000 clones. Sequenced input: PBMCs. These receptors came from a man aged 50 to 59 in good health and CMV-seronegative.

The gene calls are TRBV19 and TRBJ2-5; maybe TRBD1 (6 bases). The CDR3 runs to 14 residues. Germline CDR1 reads LNHDA; CDR2 reads SQIVND (reference sequence). V lost 9 bases and J lost 5, with 19 bases in between. CDR3 protein: CASALQGMGETQYF. Written as DNA, the CDR3 is TGTGCCAGCGCCCTCCAGGGGATGGGGGAGACCCAGTACTTC. The whole variable domain, filled in from reference TRBV19 and TRBJ2-5, reads DGGITQSPKYLFRKEGQNVTLSCEQNLNHDAMYWYRQDPGQGLRLIYYSQIVNDFQKGDIAEGYSVSREKKESFPLTVTSAQKNPTAFYLCASALQGMGETQYFGPGTRLLVL.

The gene calls are TRBV5-1 and TRBJ2-5; D unresolved. V dropped 4 bases and J dropped 2 bases, with 6 bases sitting between them. CDR1 and CDR2 (germline): SGHRS, YFSETQ. The CDR3 has 12 amino acids. CDR3 coding DNA: TGCGCCAGCAGCGGCAGGCAAGAGACCCAGTACTTC. As protein: CASSGRQETQYF.

CDR3 in amino acids: CASRTSGGSTDTQYF. Written as DNA, the CDR3 is TGTGCCAGCAGGACTAGCGGGGGTAGCACAGATACGCAGTATTTT. The J gene is TRBJ2-3, the V gene TRBV7-9; 12 bases match TRBD2. Germline V gives CDR1 SEHNR, CDR2 FQNEAQ (reference sequence). The CDR3 consists of 15 residues. The ends lost 6 bases at V and 0 bases at J; junction bases unmatched: 1.

This rearrangement joins TRBV5-1 to TRBJ1-1, with 11 bases aligning to TRBD1. The germline gives CDR1 SGHRS, CDR2 YFSETQ. The CDR3 consists of 18 residues. V lost 2 bases to trimming and J lost 5 bases; unmatched junction nucleotides: 14. CDR3 loop: CASSFGVWTGGSVTEAFF. CDR3 nucleotide sequence: TGCGCCAGCAGCTTTGGCGTGTGGACAGGGGGCTCTGTTACTGAAGCTTTCTTT.

The V and J genes are TRBV4-3 and TRBJ2-2, with a tentative D call TRBD2 (6 bases). Germline assignment: CDR1 LGHNA and CDR2 YSLEER. The germline V and J ends were trimmed by 4 bases and 9 bases, with 15 bases remaining between them. This CDR3 contains 14 residues. This CDR3 is CASSLAEGGRELFF. DNA for the CDR3: TGCGCCAGCAGCCTAGCGGAGGGCGGACGGGAGCTGTTTTTT.

The gene calls are TRBV6-5 and TRBJ1-1; D gene uncertain. V lost 7 bases and J 6 bases, leaving 15 bases between the germline ends. This CDR3 spans 13 amino acids. Germline CDR1 reads MNHEY; CDR2 reads SVGAGI. CDR3 sequence reads: CASKRPDLSEAFF. In nucleotides, the CDR3 is TGTGCCAGCAAGCGGCCCGACCTTTCTGAAGCTTTCTTT.

The gene calls are TRBV7-2 and TRBJ2-7; D uncertain. The CDR3 covers 12 residues. V lost 3 bases and J lost 5, with 8 bases in between. Germline CDR1 and CDR2: SGHTA and FQGNSA. The CDR3 sequence: CASSFRADEQYF. CDR3 nucleotides: TGTGCCAGCAGCTTTCGAGCCGACGAGCAGTACTTC.

The chain couples TRBV27 to TRBJ1-2; 7 bases are a match to TRBD1. The CDR3 consists of 13 residues. J was trimmed by 7 bases and V by 4 bases; bases with no gene match: 6. Per the germline V gene, CDR1 is MNHEY and CDR2 is SMNVEV (reference sequence). The CDR3 region is CASSSTGSGGYTF. CDR3 nucleotide sequence: TGTGCCAGCAGTTCGACAGGGTCGGGTGGCTACACCTTC.